A selection of T cell receptor beta chains follows, all from one sample in a study of T cells in Graves' hyperthyroidism and ophthalmopathy. TCRdb used MiXCR to reprocess the multiplex PCR reads, holding one entry per CDR3 protein. The repertoire holds approximately 320,000 distinct CDR3 sequences, with roughly 15% as singletons. The specimen sequenced was blood. The receptors originated from a man aged 30-40 years with Graves' hyperthyroidism. Both conserved end residues are part of each CDR3. Fields, in order: J gene, V gene, CDR3 protein.

J: TRBJ2-3; V: TRBV30; CDR3: CAWTSGLNTDTQYF
J: TRBJ1-5; V: TRBV7-8; CDR3: CASSLGGTGKPQHF
J: TRBJ1-4; V: TRBV7-9; CDR3: CASRPATNEKLFF
J: TRBJ1-4; V: TRBV6-1; CDR3: CAGPGGTNEKLFF
J: TRBJ2-3; V: TRBV5-1; CDR3: CASSLMSPSADTQYF
J: TRBJ2-3; V: TRBV6-1; CDR3: CASSDSALWDTQYF
J: TRBJ1-1; V: TRBV5-1; CDR3: CASSRSSQGALTEAFF
J: TRBJ1-5; V: TRBV16; CDR3: CASSPRHGQPQHF
J: TRBJ1-5; V: TRBV7-8; CDR3: CASSQSNNQPQHF
J: TRBJ1-1; V: TRBV20-1; CDR3: CSAMDPRGTEAFF
J: TRBJ2-7; V: TRBV20-1; CDR3: CSASVPPLYEQYF
J: TRBJ1-1; V: TRBV18; CDR3: CASSPVRLNTEAFF
J: TRBJ2-7; V: TRBV28; CDR3: CASSLRGNFRRYEQYF
J: TRBJ2-1; V: TRBV7-6; CDR3: CASSLGFDSADFNEQFF
J: TRBJ1-1; V: TRBV2; CDR3: CASRTTPGQRNTEAFF
J: TRBJ2-7; V: TRBV10-1; CDR3: CASSESRGDRAYEQYF
J: TRBJ2-2; V: TRBV7-9; CDR3: CASSLSLRVYTGELFF